The clone carrying this T cell receptor beta chain was observed a few times. This entry is derived from a study of T cells in Graves' hyperthyroidism and ophthalmopathy. Amplified TCR beta CDR3 regions derived from RNA transcripts. RT-PCR in the first round (using the HTBI primer set) targeted the TCR CDR3. MiXCR was run by TCRdb on the multiplex PCR reads, yielding one entry per CDR3 protein. This sample has around 700,000 distinct CDR3 sequences, with around 20% found just once. Trimming left V 5 bases short and J 2 bases short, with 16 bases between. The CDR3 loop spans 16 amino acids. The TCR sequence derives from a woman between 45 and 60 years old with Graves' hyperthyroidism that later progressed to Graves' ophthalmopathy. The chain carries TRBV12-3 or TRBV12-4 and TRBJ1-5; D might be TRBD1 (6 bases). Sequencing was performed on blood. CDR3 region: CASSPQGPWGNQPQHF. CDR3 nucleotides: TGTGCCAGCAGTCCCCAGGGGCCTTGGGGCAATCAGCCCCAGCATTTT.